This T cell receptor (beta chain) was recovered during a study of blood T cell repertoires in COVID-19. Study-level background: The origin of the acute and convalescent COVID-19 samples was the United States, Italy and Spain.

There are a few counts of this clone. The authors' processing: Amplified reference gene primers provided the basis for estimating nucleated cell counts. Method: immunoSEQ multiplex PCR; TCRdb's copy keeps in-frame clones and lacks some. The D gene and trimming were derived from the DNA, and the V and J assignments and clone size from that table. The sample has hundreds of thousands of clones; around 80% are singletons. Sequencing input: peripheral blood. The receptor's source is a woman at least 80 years old with acute or convalescent COVID-19.

CDR3 in DNA: TGTGCCAGCAGCCAAGAGTCACCGGGACAGGGGATCACTGAAGCTTTCTTT. Encoded protein: CASSQESPGQGITEAFF. The V call is TRBV3-1 (or the pseudogene TRBV3-2), the J call TRBJ1-1; 10 bases agree with TRBD1. The CDR3 contains 17 residues. Germline CDR1 reads LGHDT; CDR2 reads YNNKEL (reference sequence). V lost 0 bases, J lost 4 bases, and 8 bases stayed unmatched.